Following are 23 T cell receptor beta chains from one sample sequenced in a study of radiotherapy plus CTLA-4 blockade in lung cancer. Assay: immunoSEQ multiplex PCR; the TCRdb copy retains only in-frame clones and omits some. This repertoire shows roughly 88,000 clones, about four fifths found once; its top ten account for roughly 0.85%. Source: peripheral blood, taken from a patient treated with radiotherapy plus ipilimumab. These receptor sequences come from a human donor with non-small cell lung cancer who had stable disease on radiotherapy plus ipilimumab.

This clone has only one observation. The chain uses TRBV4-1 and TRBJ2-1; no definite D call. Between the trimmed V and J ends, which lost 3 bases and 9 bases, there was a span of 6 bases. Looked up from germline, CDR1 is MGHRA and CDR2 is YSYEKL. This CDR3 region has 11 residues. The CDR3 DNA is TGCGCCAGCAGCCAGGACCTTGAGCAGTTCTTC. Residues: CASSQDLEQFF.

The chain joins TRBV7-2 to TRBJ1-4, with D tentatively TRBD1 (5 bases). The CDR3 is 14 residues long. CDR1 is SGHTA and CDR2 is FQGNSA in the germline V gene. The V gene lost 2 bases and the J gene lost 8 bases, with 12 bases spanning the gap. The CDR3 is CASSLLGGREKLFF. CDR3 in DNA: TGTGCCAGCAGCTTATTGGGGGGTAGGGAAAAACTGTTTTTT.

The chain joins TRBV5-7 to TRBJ2-1, with 14 bases matching TRBD2. TRBV5-7 is an open reading frame whose function is uncertain. V lost 4 bases, J lost 7 bases, and 7 bases stayed unmatched. This CDR3 has 16 residues. Here the CDR3 DNA reads TGTGCCAGCAGCCAGAGGACTAGCGGGGGGTTGAATGAGCAGTTCTTC. Its translation is CASSQRTSGGLNEQFF.

V and J are TRBV28 and TRBJ2-2; D is unclear. The CDR3 runs 14 residues. The germline V and J ends were trimmed by 6 bases and 9 bases, with 17 bases remaining between them. CDR1 and CDR2 from the germline V gene are MDHEN and SYDVKM. The CDR3 sequence is CASSQVQESRELFF. The DNA for the CDR3 is TGTGCCAGCAGCCAAGTCCAGGAGAGCCGGGAGCTGTTTTTT.

This clone has more than one count but fewer than ten. This rearrangement joins TRBV28 to TRBJ2-5; a possible D gene is TRBD1 (5 bases). The germline V gene has CDR1 MDHEN and CDR2 SYDVKM. The CDR3 runs to 15 residues. V was shortened by 8 bases and J by 1 base, with 17 bases between the two germline ends. DNA of the CDR3: TGTGCCAGCCACGCTCGTCGGCAGGGCCAAGAGACCCAGTACTTC. This translates into CASHARRQGQETQYF.

The chain links TRBV5-1 to TRBJ2-3; 7 positions match TRBD1. Germline V gene sequence: CDR1 SGHRS, CDR2 YFSETQ. With V trimmed by 0 bases and J by 2 bases, 6 bases remained unmatched. The CDR3 totals 16 residues. CDR3 in amino acids: CASSLDRGGVTDTQYF. As DNA, the CDR3 is TGCGCCAGCAGCTTGGACAGGGGTGGGGTCACAGATACGCAGTATTTT.

V usage is TRBV10-2 and J usage is TRBJ1-2; D gene uncertain. Germline values: CDR1 WSHSY, CDR2 SAAADI. The CDR3 contains 15 residues. V was clipped by 0 bases and J by 3 bases, with 11 bases between them. CDR3 DNA: TGCGCCAGCAGTGAGTCGACGGGAAAATACTATGGCTACACCTTC. Its translation is CASSESTGKYYGYTF.

The J gene is TRBJ1-6, the V gene TRBV6-5; D gene ambiguous. From germline, CDR1 is MNHEY and CDR2 SVGAGI. This CDR3 is built from 15 residues. V was shortened by 0 bases and J by 9 bases, with 12 bases between the two germline ends. CDR3 in amino acids: CASSYSRELRSPLHF. The CDR3 DNA reads as TGTGCCAGCAGTTACTCGAGGGAATTGCGTTCACCCCTCCACTTT.

V gene TRBV7-5 combines with J gene TRBJ1-5. TRBV7-5 is a known pseudogene. This CDR3 is 16 amino acids long. The CDR3 DNA reads TGTGTCAGAAGCTTAGCTCCGGGGAAAAGCAATCAGCCCCAGCATTTT. Translating it yields CVRSLAPGKSNQPQHF.

The chain recombines TRBV29-1 with TRBJ1-6, with no clear D. Trimming stripped 4 bases from V and 0 bases from J, with 10 bases between. Germline V CDR1 and CDR2: SQVTM, ANQGSEA. The CDR3 runs to 15 residues. CDR3 region: CSVVNPGSYNSPLHF. CDR3 sequence (DNA): TGCAGCGTTGTTAACCCAGGCTCCTATAATTCACCCCTCCACTTT.

This clone was seen only a few times. The chain is built from TRBV19 and TRBJ1-5; D is uncertain. Trimming stripped 5 bases from V and 7 bases from J, with 18 bases between. The germline V gene encodes CDR1 LNHDA and CDR2 SQIVND (reference sequence). The CDR3 has 15 residues. Here the CDR3 DNA reads TGTGCCAGTAGTTTATGGCCGGATAGGAACCAGCCCCAGCATTTT. This sequence encodes CASSLWPDRNQPQHF.

The V and J genes are TRBV7-3 and TRBJ2-3; D may be TRBD2 (6 bases). The CDR3 totals 16 residues. Germline V gene sequence: CDR1 SGHTA, CDR2 FQGTGA. V lost 5 bases to trimming and J lost 5 bases, with 20 bases between them. The chain's CDR3 is CASSPATSGRGDTQYF. The CDR3 DNA sequence: TGTGCCAGCAGCCCCGCGACCAGCGGGCGCGGAGATACGCAGTATTTT.

V and J are TRBV14 and TRBJ2-7, with 7 bases matching TRBD1. CDR3 length: 14 amino acids. Trimming removed 1 base from V and 6 bases from J; junction bases left unmatched: 6. In germline, CDR1 is SGHDN, CDR2 FVKESK. In DNA form, the CDR3 reads TGTGCCAGCAGCCAAGGCAGGGGGAGTTTCGAGCAGTACTTC. Residues: CASSQGRGSFEQYF.

CDR3 in DNA: TGTGCCAGTAGTATGGGACCGGGACTAGCGGGAGGGTCTACCTACAATGAGCAGTTCTTC. It encodes CASSMGPGLAGGSTYNEQFF. The rearrangement joins TRBV19 to TRBJ2-1; TRBD2 matches 16 bases. This CDR3 comprises 20 residues. V lost 3 bases to trimming and J lost 2 bases; unmatched junction nucleotides: 10. Germline values: CDR1 LNHDA, CDR2 SQIVND (reference sequence).

The rearrangement links TRBV2 to TRBJ2-7; 9 bases align to TRBD1. V trimming: 4 bases; J trimming: 6 bases; junction bases outside the gene matches: 7. This CDR3 comprises 14 residues. The germline V gene encodes CDR1 SNHLY and CDR2 FYNNEI. CDR3 sequence: CASSVDRGSGEQYF. The DNA for the CDR3 is TGTGCCAGCAGTGTGGACAGGGGCTCTGGCGAGCAGTACTTC.

The V and J genes are TRBV4-2 and TRBJ1-2; the D is unclear. Germline V gene data show CDR1 as LGHNA and CDR2 as YNFKEQ. The length of the CDR3 is 14 residues. Trimming cost V 0 bases and J 2 bases, with 7 bases left between them. The CDR3 bases are TGTGCCAGCAGCCAAGAAGAAGGGAACTATGGCTACACCTTC. It specifies CASSQEEGNYGYTF.

The rearrangement uses TRBV7-2 and TRBJ2-5; tentative D call: TRBD1 (6 bases). There are 14 residues in the CDR3. Germline values: CDR1 SGHTA, CDR2 FQGNSA. V lost 1 base to trimming and J lost 2 bases, with 8 bases between them. The CDR3 DNA is TGTGCCAGCAGCTTAGGACAGGTACAAGAGACCCAGTACTTC. Its translation: CASSLGQVQETQYF.

This clone was recorded once. This chain connects TRBV11-2 to TRBJ2-2; D remains ambiguous. This CDR3 has 15 amino acids. Germline CDR1 SGHAT, CDR2 FQNNGV. V lost 6 bases and J lost 4, with 15 bases in between. This chain's CDR3 is CASRLFTTTTGELFF. CDR3 bases: TGTGCCAGCAGGCTTTTTACTACAACCACCGGGGAGCTGTTTTTT.

The genes are TRBV14 and TRBJ2-1; D is possibly TRBD1 (7 bases). Trimming left V 1 base short and J 6 bases short, with 19 bases between. Germline values: CDR1 SGHDN, CDR2 FVKESK. The CDR3 is 17 residues long. CDR3 sequence reads: CASSQGLGGGGLNEQFF. DNA for the CDR3: TGTGCCAGCAGCCAAGGACTTGGAGGGGGCGGCCTCAATGAGCAGTTCTTC.

This chain links TRBV4-1 with TRBJ2-1; no reliable D call. Germline V gene data show CDR1 as MGHRA and CDR2 as YSYEKL. The length of the CDR3 is 17 residues. Trimming took off 0 bases at V and 0 bases at J, with 12 bases between the two ends. In DNA, the CDR3 is TGCGCCAGCAGCCAAGATCCGGGCTCTTACTCCTACAATGAGCAGTTCTTC. Protein: CASSQDPGSYSYNEQFF.

The DNA of the CDR3 is TGTGCCAGCAGGGCGGGACAGGGGAACTGGGGTGACACTGAAGCTTTCTTT. This encodes CASRAGQGNWGDTEAFF. This sequence joins TRBV7-6 and TRBJ1-1; 10 bases match TRBD1. J lost 3 bases, V lost 6 bases, and 13 bases had no gene match. The CDR3 extends over 17 amino acids. The germline gives CDR1 SGHVS, CDR2 FNYEAQ.

The gene calls are TRBV7-3 and TRBJ2-3; 9 positions agree with TRBD2. The CDR3 spans 15 residues. Per the germline V gene, CDR1 is SGHTA and CDR2 is FQGTGA. With V trimmed by 5 bases and J by 3 bases, 6 bases remained unmatched. The CDR3 region has the DNA TGTGCCAGCAGCCCGGGTGCGGGAGGGACAGATACGCAGTATTTT. Its translation is CASSPGAGGTDTQYF.

The CDR3 coding sequence is TGTGCCAGCAGCCCCCTCGGAGCGGTCAATGAGCAGTTCTTC. Encoded protein: CASSPLGAVNEQFF. The J gene is TRBJ2-1, the V gene TRBV7-2; D possibly corresponds to TRBD2 (5 bases). This CDR3 is 14 amino acids long. Deletions cut 5 bases from V and 6 bases from J, with 14 bases between. Germline CDR1 reads SGHTA; CDR2 reads FQGNSA.